The 16 T cell receptor beta chains in this list originate from one sample, sequenced in a study of CD4 T cells in relation to SARS-CoV-2 and coronaviruses. The unexposed donors gave CD4+ T cells in about 2010-2019, prior to COVID-19. Isolation of CD4+ T cells took place after about eleven days in culture. Profiled with immunoSEQ multiplex PCR; TCRdb holds only in-frame clones, not every one. This sample carries about 22,000 clones, about 70% of them seen once, and the ten largest clones take approximately 16%. Antigens of these TCRs are unknown. Material for sequencing was CD4+ T cells from PBMCs, cultured in vitro. Receptors were obtained from a human donor in good health.

The gene calls are TRBV5-1 and TRBJ2-5, with D possibly TRBD2 on 6 matching bases. Looked up from germline, CDR1 is SGHRS and CDR2 is YFSETQ. The CDR3 is made up of 15 amino acids. Between the trimmed V and J ends, which lost 0 bases and 3 bases, there was a span of 12 bases. The CDR3, as DNA: TGCGCCAGCAGCTTGGCCGTGGTAGCGGAAGAGACCCAGTACTTC. Its protein product is CASSLAVVAEETQYF.

This clone came up a few times. The chain employs TRBV7-3 and TRBJ2-5; D is uncertain. Per the germline V gene, CDR1 is SGHTA and CDR2 is FQGTGA. There are 13 residues in the CDR3. V gave up 4 bases and J gave up 2 bases, with 8 bases separating them. The CDR3 is CASSSRVQETQYF. CDR3 coding DNA: TGTGCCAGCAGCTCAAGGGTACAAGAGACCCAGTACTTC. The whole variable domain, filled in from reference TRBV7-3 and TRBJ2-5, reads GAGVSQTPSNKVTEKGKYVELRCDPISGHTALYWYRQSLGQGPEFLIYFQGTGAADDSGLPNDRFFAVRPEGSVSTLKIQRTERGDSAVYLCASSSRVQETQYFGPGTRLLVL.

The V gene is TRBV4-1, the J gene TRBJ2-1; 12 bases are shared with TRBD1. The CDR3 has 16 residues. J was trimmed by 9 bases and V by 1 base; bases with no gene match: 7. Germline assignment: CDR1 MGHRA and CDR2 YSYEKL. The CDR3 is CASSQGGGQGAGEQFF. Here the CDR3 DNA reads TGCGCCAGCAGCCAAGGGGGGGGACAGGGGGCGGGTGAGCAGTTCTTC.

V is TRBV5-6 and J is TRBJ2-1; D is undetermined. The germline V and J ends were trimmed by 4 bases and 6 bases, with 17 bases remaining between them. CDR3 size: 15 residues. Per the germline V gene, CDR1 is SGHDT and CDR2 is YYEEEE. The CDR3 reads CASSPYSTGFNEQFF. The DNA for the CDR3 is TGTGCCAGCAGCCCGTACTCCACTGGGTTCAATGAGCAGTTCTTC.

This clone occurred a few times. The chain has TRBV5-4 and TRBJ2-7, with D unresolved. V was cut by 0 bases and J by 5 bases, with 9 bases left in between. CDR1 is SGHNT, CDR2 YYREEE, per germline (reference sequence). The CDR3 has 13 amino acids. The CDR3 region has the DNA TGTGCCAGCAGCTTGGAGGGCTTGCACGAGCAGTACTTC. This codes for CASSLEGLHEQYF. Combining the CDR3 with reference TRBV5-4 and TRBJ2-7 gives the whole variable domain ETGVTQSPTHLIKTRGQQVTLRCSSQSGHNTVSWYQQALGQGPQFIFQYYREEENGRGNFPPRFSGLQFPNYSSELNVNALELDDSALYLCASSLEGLHEQYFGPGTRLTVT.

The chain joins TRBV2 to TRBJ1-6, with 9 bases matching TRBD1. V dropped 4 bases and J dropped 2; count of bases not matched to a gene: 6. This CDR3 is 17 amino acids long. Germline CDR1 is SNHLY and CDR2 is FYNNEI. In DNA form, the CDR3 reads TGTGCCAGCAGTGCTGGGACAGGGTTTGCCTATAATTCACCCCTCCACTTT. It encodes CASSAGTGFAYNSPLHF.

This chain connects TRBV6-2 or TRBV6-3 to TRBJ2-7, with 9 bases matching TRBD1. Looked up from germline, CDR1 is MNHEY and CDR2 is SVGEGT. There are 17 residues in the CDR3. Unmatched junction bases numbered 16, after V lost 5 bases and J lost 5 bases. CDR3 sequence: CASSPRFFGTGFHEQYF. CDR3 sequence (DNA): TGTGCCAGCAGTCCCCGTTTTTTCGGGACAGGGTTTCACGAGCAGTACTTC.

The genes are TRBV7-8 and TRBJ2-1; a weak D match, TRBD2 (6 bases). The CDR3 runs to 17 residues. Trimming left V 1 base short and J 0 bases short, with 13 bases between. Germline CDR1 SGHVS, CDR2 FQNEAQ. For the CDR3, the DNA is TGTGCCAGCAGCTTAGTGGCGGGACCGAGCTCCTACAATGAGCAGTTCTTC. Its translation is CASSLVAGPSSYNEQFF.

CDR3 sequence reads: CASSQDQDRVGYTF. CDR3 DNA sequence: TGTGCCAGCAGCCAAGACCAAGACAGGGTTGGCTACACCTTC. This chain links TRBV3-1 (or the pseudogene TRBV3-2) with TRBJ1-2; the match to TRBD1 covers 7 bases. The CDR3 totals 14 residues. Germline V gene lookup returns CDR1 LGHDT and CDR2 YNNKEL (reference sequence). V dropped 0 bases and J dropped 7; count of bases not matched to a gene: 5.

The chain joins TRBV5-1 to TRBJ2-3, with a tentative D call TRBD2 (6 bases). The CDR3 spans 14 residues. Looked up from germline, CDR1 is SGHRS and CDR2 is YFSETQ. Trimming stripped 2 bases from V and 5 bases from J, with 12 bases between. CDR3 DNA: TGCGCCAGCAGCTTCCGACTAGGAAGAGATACGCAGTATTTT. Translated: CASSFRLGRDTQYF. Using reference TRBV5-1 and TRBJ2-3 for the parts outside the CDR3, the full variable domain is KAGVTQTPRYLIKTRGQQVTLSCSPISGHRSVSWYQQTPGQGLQFLFEYFSETQRNKGNFPGRFSGRQFSNSRSEMNVSTLELGDSALYLCASSFRLGRDTQYFGPGTRLTVL.

This clone is a singleton in its sample. Here the CDR3 reads CASTPSGGTRTEAFF. In nucleotides, the CDR3 is TGTGCCAGCACCCCATCGGGGGGGACGAGGACTGAAGCTTTCTTT. V is TRBV7-2 and J is TRBJ1-1, with D tentatively TRBD1 (5 bases). Per germline, CDR1 SGHTA and CDR2 FQGNSA. Between the trimmed V and J ends, which lost 7 bases and 5 bases, there was a span of 20 bases. The CDR3 runs to 15 residues.

The chain uses TRBV7-3 and TRBJ2-3; 7 bases line up with TRBD2. Trimming at V came to 5 bases and at J to 7 bases, leaving 9 bases not matched to a gene. This CDR3 spans 14 amino acids. Germline loops: CDR1 SGHTA, CDR2 FQGTGA. The CDR3 DNA is TGTGCCAGCAGCCCCGCGGGGAGGGGTAATACGCAGTATTTT. Protein sequence: CASSPAGRGNTQYF.

The chain combines TRBV5-8 with TRBJ2-1, with D possibly matching TRBD2 (6 bases). CDR1 is SGHTS, CDR2 YDEGEE, per germline. The CDR3 has 15 residues. The V gene lost 4 bases and the J gene lost 2 bases, with 13 bases spanning the gap. CDR3 DNA: TGTGCCAGCAGCAGTGGGGGGATCCCCTACAATGAGCAGTTCTTC. Its translation is CASSSGGIPYNEQFF.

This clone showed up just a few times. J is TRBJ1-6 and V is TRBV24-1, with 7 bases matching TRBD1. CDR1 is KGHDR, CDR2 SFDVKD, per germline. The trim removed 0 bases at V and 3 bases at J, leaving 13 bases unmatched. The CDR3 covers 20 residues. The CDR3 DNA is TGTGCCACCAGTGATTTGCCCCGGACAGGTCGGCTGAGCTATAATTCACCCCTCCACTTT. This translates into CATSDLPRTGRLSYNSPLHF.

DNA of the CDR3: TGTGCCAGCAGCTTAAATACCGGGACAACCAGAGAGACCCAGTACTTC. Amino acids: CASSLNTGTTRETQYF. The chain links TRBV7-2 to TRBJ2-5; tentative D call: TRBD1 (6 bases). V dropped 2 bases and J dropped 4 bases, with 17 bases sitting between them. Looked up from germline, CDR1 is SGHTA and CDR2 is FQGNSA. The CDR3 contains 16 residues. The entire variable domain, with the rest obtained from reference TRBV7-2 and TRBJ2-5, is as follows: GAGVSQSPSNKVTEKGKDVELRCDPISGHTALYWYRQSLGQGLEFLIYFQGNSAPDKSGLPSDRFSAERTGGSVSTLTIQRTQQEDSAVYLCASSLNTGTTRETQYFGPGTRLLVL.

This CDR3 reads CASSVGQGPLTF. The CDR3 coding sequence is TGTGCCAGCAGCGTAGGACAGGGTCCCCTGACTTTC. The chain recombines TRBV9 with TRBJ2-6; 7 nucleotides align to TRBD1. The CDR3 is 12 amino acids. Germline CDR1 SGDLS, CDR2 YYNGEE. The V segment lost 0 bases and the J segment 15 bases; nucleotides outside the gene matches: 3.